One sample yielded the 12 T cell receptor beta chains listed below, sequenced in a study of tumor and adjacent non-tumor tissue in lung cancer. Three rounds of nested PCR, following a modified ARM-PCR protocol, produced the TCRbeta library. A single record per CDR3 protein comes from TCRdb applying MiXCR to the multiplex PCR reads. The sample holds about 120,000 distinct CDR3 sequences, 66% seen once. This sample's RNA came from whole unsorted tissue. Sequencing was performed on lung tumor tissue. The receptors stem from a man aged 25 to 40 with non-small cell lung cancer.

On this clonotype itself: Relative to the germline gene, one junction end is altered; a read error may explain this. The chain has TRBV6-5 and TRBJ2-7; D perhaps matches TRBD1 (6 bases). Germline CDR1 MNHEY, CDR2 SVGAGI. The CDR3 is 13 amino acids. The CDR3 here is CAGSYSGAYEQYF. The CDR3, as DNA: TGTGCCGGCAGTTATTCAGGGGCCTACGAGCAGTATTTC.

Points on this clonotype: This may come from a read error, since a much larger clone is one base off. The chain is built from TRBV6-1 and TRBJ1-1; no firm D call. The germline CDR1 and CDR2 sequences are MNHNS and SASEGT. This CDR3 is built from 16 residues. The CDR3 protein is CASILVSFRGDTEVFF. The CDR3 DNA reads as TGTGCCAGCATTCTGGTAAGCTTTAGAGGTGACACTGAAGTTTTCTTT.

Worth noting for this clonotype: This is likely a read error, given that the CDR3 carries no conserved phenylalanine or tryptophan at its end. The DNA is omitted, as the CDR3 cannot be located on it reliably, and the CDR3 follows TCRdb's listing. The chain employs TRBV4-1 and TRBJ2-2; the DNA was not used to check the table's D call, TRBD2. The CDR3 numbers 16 amino acids, ends counted. In germline, CDR1 is MGHRA, CDR2 YSYEKL. The CDR3 reads CASSSLAVTNTGEPFS.

This clonotype has just a few counts. V usage is TRBV7-2 and J usage is TRBJ2-7; possible D gene TRBD1, 6 bases. This CDR3 region has 13 residues. V dropped 4 bases and J dropped 3 bases, with 10 bases sitting between them. Germline CDR1 reads SGHTA; CDR2 reads FQGNSA. CDR3 sequence: CASSYTGYYEQYF. In DNA form, the CDR3 reads TGTGCCAGCAGCTATACAGGGTACTACGAGCAGTACTTC. Using reference TRBV7-2 and TRBJ2-7 for the parts outside the CDR3, the full variable domain is GAGVSQSPSNKVTEKGKDVELRCDPISGHTALYWYRQSLGQGLEFLIYFQGNSAPDKSGLPSDRFSAERTGGSVSTLTIQRTQQEDSAVYLCASSYTGYYEQYFGPGTRLTVT.

Comments on this clonotype: The CDR3 does not close with the conserved phenylalanine or tryptophan, likely indicating a read error. The genes are TRBV12-3 or TRBV12-4 and TRBJ1-3; D is unclear. CDR3 length: 13 amino acids. The CDR3, as DNA: TGTACCAGCAGTTTAGTGGCTGGAAACACCATATATCTT. Translating it yields CTSSLVAGNTIYL.

As to this clonotype: This likely comes from a read error, as the CDR3 has no conserved phenylalanine or tryptophan at its end. The chain couples TRBV7-2 to TRBJ2-5; 10 bases match TRBD2. There are 18 residues in the CDR3. Germline assignment: CDR1 SGHTA and CDR2 FQGNSA. CDR3: CAISLGWEASGGQETQYI. The CDR3, as DNA: TGTGCCATCAGCTTAGGGTGGGAGGCTAGCGGGGGCCAAGAGACCCAGTACATC.

This chain links TRBV12-3 or TRBV12-4 with TRBJ2-7; no clear D. V gave up 3 bases and J gave up 4 bases, with 16 bases separating them. CDR3 size: 15 residues. This chain's CDR3 is CASSLEETPLYEQYF. CDR3 nucleotides: TGTGCCAGCAGTTTGGAAGAGACGCCCCTGTACGAGCAGTACTTC.

Points on this clonotype: Possible read error: a much larger clone is one base away. The missing conserved phenylalanine or tryptophan at the end of this CDR3 makes a read error likely. The V call is TRBV6-1, the J call TRBJ2-5; D gene ambiguous. Deletions cut 4 bases from V and 3 bases from J, with 6 bases between. The CDR3 loop spans 12 amino acids. Germline-derived CDR1 and CDR2 are MNHNS and SASEGT. This CDR3 reads CASSAAEETQYS. The CDR3 nucleotides are TGTGCCAGCAGTGCGGCAGAAGAGACCCAGTACTCC.

As regards this clonotype: A much larger clone sits a single nucleotide away, making a read error possible. A read error is likely, as this CDR3 ends without the conserved phenylalanine or tryptophan. The chain joins TRBV20-1 to TRBJ2-5, with a possible D match to TRBD1 (7 bases). Germline loops: CDR1 DFQATT, CDR2 SNEGSKA (reference sequence). CDR3 length: 13 amino acids. The V end was cut by 5 bases, the J end by 5 bases, with 15 bases between. The CDR3 region is CSAPWTGGETQYS. The CDR3 DNA follows: TGCAGTGCTCCCTGGACAGGAGGGGAGACCCAGTACTCC.

Note on this clonotype: The final CDR3 position lacks the conserved phenylalanine or tryptophan, pointing to a likely read error. The chain is built from TRBV12-3 or TRBV12-4 and TRBJ2-7; the D is unclear. V was pared by 5 bases and J by 4 bases, with 6 bases between. The CDR3 is 11 amino acids. CDR3 sequence (DNA): TGTGCCAGCAGTCCCAGATACGAGCAGTACTCC. As protein: CASSPRYEQYS.

Details on this clonotype: A read error may explain this, as a much larger clone is one base away. The chain carries TRBV20-1 and TRBJ2-7; 10 bases map to TRBD2. The CDR3 spans 14 residues. The V gene's germline CDR1 is DFQATT and CDR2 SNEGSKA (reference sequence). CDR3 residues: CSAFTSGKDYGQYF. CDR3 nucleotide sequence: TGCAGTGCTTTTACTAGCGGGAAGGACTACGGGCAGTACTTC.

This clonotype was counted ten times or more. V gene TRBV6-1 combines with J gene TRBJ1-2; D is undetermined. The CDR3 sequence is 14 residues long. V lost 2 bases to trimming and J lost 1 base, with 8 bases between them. The germline V gene has CDR1 MNHNS and CDR2 SASEGT. CDR3 sequence (DNA): TGTGCCAGCAGTGAATGGACGGGTAACTATGGCTACACCTTC. This codes for CASSEWTGNYGYTF.